The following is a T cell receptor (beta chain) sequence with its context. The antigen is not known. The sample comes from a study of cytomegalovirus exposure and HLA in healthy donors. Findings and caveats of the study: The classifier reportedly diagnosed cytomegalovirus status with high specificity and sensitivity. Most of the TCR beta V segments (in an earlier analysis) were productive either about 87% or about 30% of the time. With DRB1 most and HLA-C fewest, TCR association rates differed between HLA loci in a later analysis.

The PCR ran on 60 Vbeta and 13 Jbeta primers. Repertoires were generated with immunoSEQ multiplex PCR, while TCRdb's copy carries only in-frame clones and drops some. The sample has fewer than 85,000 clones; roughly 82% are singletons. This CDR3 region has 16 residues. CDR1 is SQVTM and CDR2 is ANQGSEA in the germline V gene. Losses at the gene ends were 6 bases for V and 3 bases for J; bases not matched to a gene: 13. The receptor comes from a man between 65 and 80 years old in good health and CMV-seropositive. The sequencing input was PBMCs. The chain recombines TRBV29-1 with TRBJ2-1, with 8 positions matching TRBD2. Here the CDR3 reads CSVNGAYSGDYNEQFF. In nucleotides, the CDR3 is TGCAGCGTCAACGGGGCCTATAGCGGGGACTACAATGAGCAGTTCTTC.